The 26 T cell receptor beta chains given below trace back to one sample, sequenced in a study of T-cell memory formation after mild COVID-19 (dated by TCRdb to about 2021). Library construction relied on 5' RACE. The sequencer listed for this sample is Illumina NovaSeq 6000. The raw public reads went through TCRdb reprocessing: fastp at Q25, MiXCR clone calling, in-frame beta chains kept. Merged by CDR3 protein, the rows form single entries marked with the most common genes and DNA. The sample table contains some 110,000 distinct CDR3 sequences; only one count was recorded for about a sixth of them. The ten largest clones take up more than 25% of the sample. Sequencing input: PBMCs or a T cell subset sorted from them (not recorded which). The receptors were sampled from an adult woman who had mild COVID-19 (a few samples of this study predate the infection). The sample titles of this study are shuffled in the database, so cell type and time point are left out; the donor was told from shared clones.

The rearrangement joins TRBV9 to TRBJ2-2; D may be TRBD2 (5 bases). V lost 4 bases, J lost 4 bases, and 11 bases lay in between. This CDR3 contains 14 residues. Germline lookup yields CDR1 SGDLS and CDR2 YYNGEE. The DNA for the CDR3 is TGTGCCAGCAGCCCCTCCGGACTCACCGGGGAGCTGTTTTTT. It encodes CASSPSGLTGELFF.

This clonotype was found a few times. J is TRBJ2-7 and V is TRBV6-5; D is unclear. The CDR3 loop spans 18 amino acids. Trimming removed 4 bases at V and 4 bases at J, with 26 bases between. Germline V gives CDR1 MNHEY, CDR2 SVGAGI. DNA of the CDR3: TGTGCCAGCAGTTCCTCCGGCTTAGGAAAACGACACTCGTACGAGCAGTACTTC. It specifies CASSSSGLGKRHSYEQYF.

This clonotype has a handful of counts. The rearrangement uses TRBV3-1 and TRBJ2-3; 11 nucleotides agree with TRBD2. The V gene end was trimmed by 0 bases and the J gene end by 0 bases; junction bases not matched to a gene: 2. Germline V gene lookup returns CDR1 LGHDT and CDR2 YNNKEL (reference sequence). There are 17 residues in the CDR3. This CDR3 reads CASSQEGLADSTDTQYF. CDR3 DNA: TGTGCCAGCAGCCAAGAGGGACTAGCGGACAGCACAGATACGCAGTATTTT.

The V and J genes are TRBV5-1 and TRBJ1-1, with TRBD1 matching over 7 bases. V shed 5 bases, J shed 3 bases, and the junction held 10 bases outside the gene matches. The CDR3 totals 15 residues. Germline assignment: CDR1 SGHRS and CDR2 YFSETQ. CDR3 region: CASRPQGIRDTEAFF. Here the CDR3 DNA reads TGCGCCAGCAGGCCACAGGGGATTCGGGACACTGAAGCTTTCTTT.

This clonotype was recorded a few times. J is TRBJ2-5 and V is TRBV7-6; D might be TRBD2 (5 bases). V was cut by 5 bases and J by 1 base, with 14 bases left in between. Germline CDR1 is SGHVS and CDR2 is FNYEAQ. There are 15 residues in the CDR3. CDR3 sequence reads: CASSQSLVFQETQYF. DNA for the CDR3: TGTGCCAGCAGCCAATCACTAGTATTCCAAGAGACCCAGTACTTC.

A few counts support this clonotype. The chain is built from TRBV19 and TRBJ1-5; D unclear. Trimming pared 3 bases from V and 3 bases from J, leaving 3 bases between. The CDR3 runs 12 residues. Germline CDR1 and CDR2: LNHDA and SQIVND (reference sequence). CDR3 amino acids: CASSIPNQPQHF. CDR3 in DNA: TGTGCCAGTAGTATCCCCAATCAGCCCCAGCATTTT.

There are a few counts of this clonotype. The CDR3 is CASSQEPGQGYTGELFF. In DNA, the CDR3 is TGTGCCAGCAGCCAAGAACCGGGACAGGGGTACACCGGGGAGCTGTTTTTT. The rearrangement joins TRBV4-2 to TRBJ2-2; TRBD1 matches 10 bases. The CDR3 is 17 residues long. V lost 0 bases to trimming and J lost 3 bases; unmatched junction nucleotides: 4. Germline CDR1 reads LGHNA; CDR2 reads YNFKEQ.

The V and J genes are TRBV20-1 and TRBJ2-7, with a tentative D call TRBD2 (6 bases). The CDR3 is made up of 14 amino acids. Between the trimmed V and J ends, which lost 6 bases and 0 bases, there was a span of 15 bases. Germline V lookup: CDR1 DFQATT, CDR2 SNEGSKA (reference sequence). The CDR3 DNA is TGCAGTGCGCCACTAGGCGGGGACTCCTACGAGCAGTACTTC. Amino acid sequence: CSAPLGGDSYEQYF.

The chain couples TRBV7-6 to TRBJ1-5; 9 nucleotides agree with TRBD1. This CDR3 comprises 15 residues. Trimming at V came to 1 base and at J to 5 bases, leaving 3 bases not matched to a gene. Germline V gene sequence: CDR1 SGHVS, CDR2 FNYEAQ. The CDR3 here is CASSLDRGLDQPQHF. The CDR3 DNA reads as TGTGCCAGCAGCTTAGACAGGGGGCTGGATCAGCCCCAGCATTTT.

The chain employs TRBV9 and TRBJ1-5; no clear D gene. Deletions cut 0 bases from V and 2 bases from J, with 6 bases between. In germline, CDR1 is SGDLS, CDR2 YYNGEE. The CDR3 spans 14 residues. In DNA form, the CDR3 reads TGTGCCAGCAGCGTAGGTTCAGGCAATCAGCCCCAGCATTTT. It yields the protein CASSVGSGNQPQHF.

This clonotype was detected a few times. The V and J genes are TRBV27 and TRBJ1-2; 10 positions agree with TRBD1. Germline CDR1 is MNHEY and CDR2 is SMNVEV (reference sequence). This CDR3 has 17 amino acids. The trim removed 5 bases at V and 3 bases at J, leaving 12 bases unmatched. This chain's CDR3 is CASSPHSTGGEDYGYTF. DNA for the CDR3: TGTGCCAGCAGTCCACACTCGACAGGGGGCGAGGACTATGGCTACACCTTC.

This clonotype was observed a handful of times. CDR3: CATSDPGQGDYNEQFF. CDR3 DNA: TGTGCCACCAGTGACCCGGGACAGGGGGACTACAATGAGCAGTTCTTC. V gene TRBV24-1 combines with J gene TRBJ2-1, with 11 bases fitting TRBD1. The V segment lost 4 bases and the J segment 3 bases; nucleotides outside the gene matches: 4. Germline lookup yields CDR1 KGHDR and CDR2 SFDVKD. The CDR3 has 16 amino acids.

This clonotype was seen more than once but under ten times. The chain joins TRBV20-1 to TRBJ1-2; D unclear. Germline loops: CDR1 DFQATT, CDR2 SNEGSKA (reference sequence). This CDR3 region has 13 residues. V lost 3 bases to trimming and J lost 4 bases, with 12 bases between them. For the CDR3, the DNA is TGCAGTGCTAGCGGAACAGCATTCTATGGCTACACCTTC. Its translation is CSASGTAFYGYTF.

This clonotype was recorded a few times. V and J are TRBV4-3 and TRBJ1-5; D gene ambiguous. V was trimmed by 4 bases and J by 1 base, leaving 11 bases between them. The CDR3 sequence is 15 residues long. CDR1 and CDR2 (germline): LGHNA, YSLEER. The CDR3 loop is CASSLGRTSNQPQHF. CDR3 in DNA: TGCGCCAGCAGCCTCGGACGGACGAGCAATCAGCCCCAGCATTTT.

This clonotype was counted only a few times. The chain carries TRBV3-1 and TRBJ1-6; D gene unclear. Germline V gene lookup returns CDR1 LGHDT and CDR2 YNNKEL (reference sequence). Trimming removed 1 base from V and 7 bases from J, with 11 bases in between. CDR3 length: 15 residues. The CDR3 is CASSQGENGNSPLHF. The CDR3 coding sequence is TGTGCCAGCAGCCAAGGGGAGAACGGGAATTCACCCCTCCACTTT.

This clonotype was found a few times. J is TRBJ1-1 and V is TRBV6-6, with a possible D match to TRBD1 (5 bases). The germline gives CDR1 MNHNY, CDR2 SVGAGI (reference sequence). Trimming removed 8 bases at V and 0 bases at J, with 22 bases between. The CDR3 loop spans 17 amino acids. The CDR3 bases are TGTGCCAGCGTACATAAGGCGACAGATAATCTGAACACTGAAGCTTTCTTT. Amino acids: CASVHKATDNLNTEAFF.

In this sample, this clonotype turned up many times. The V call is TRBV5-5, the J call TRBJ1-1; D not certain. CDR1 and CDR2 from the germline V gene are SGHKS and YYEKEE (reference sequence). The CDR3 extends over 11 amino acids. Trimming stripped 0 bases from V and 4 bases from J, with 1 base between. This CDR3 is CASSLGTEAFF. The CDR3 nucleotides are TGTGCCAGCAGCTTGGGCACTGAAGCTTTCTTT.

The gene calls are TRBV7-3 and TRBJ2-1; D is ambiguous. V lost 5 bases to trimming and J lost 8 bases, with 16 bases between them. Germline CDR1 and CDR2: SGHTA and FQGTGA. This CDR3 has 14 amino acids. In DNA form, the CDR3 reads TGTGCCAGCAGCGAACCGGGCCCCGGCCATGAGCAGTTCTTC. Translation: CASSEPGPGHEQFF.

V gene TRBV3-1 combines with J gene TRBJ2-3, with a possible D match to TRBD1 (6 bases). Trimming removed 0 bases at V and 6 bases at J, with 16 bases between. This CDR3 region has 16 residues. Germline CDR1 and CDR2: LGHDT and YNNKEL (reference sequence). CDR3 coding DNA: TGTGCCAGCAGCCAAGATCTCGCAGGGGTAGCGGATACGCAGTATTTT. Translated, it gives CASSQDLAGVADTQYF.

V usage is TRBV5-1 and J usage is TRBJ1-1; D unclear. This CDR3 has 14 amino acids. With 0 bases removed from V and 1 base from J, the gap between germline ends came to 7 bases. The germline gives CDR1 SGHRS, CDR2 YFSETQ. The CDR3: CASSLAGGNTEAFF. The CDR3 nucleotides are TGCGCCAGCAGCTTGGCCGGTGGGAACACTGAAGCTTTCTTT.

The genes are TRBV29-1 and TRBJ1-1; no definite D call. CDR3 length: 11 residues. Germline values: CDR1 SQVTM, CDR2 ANQGSEA. V was shortened by 8 bases and J by 1 base, with 8 bases between the two germline ends. In DNA form, the CDR3 reads TGCAGCCTCAGAGAGAACACTGAAGCTTTCTTT. This sequence encodes CSLRENTEAFF.

This clonotype was seen only a few times. The CDR3 nucleotides are TGCAGTGCTAGAGATATCCGGGAGGGCCCGGGAGATACGCAGTATTTT. As protein: CSARDIREGPGDTQYF. The chain recombines TRBV20-1 with TRBJ2-3, with TRBD2 matching over 8 bases. This CDR3 contains 16 residues. The trim removed 0 bases at V and 5 bases at J, leaving 10 bases unmatched. Germline assignment: CDR1 DFQATT and CDR2 SNEGSKA (reference sequence).

This clonotype was detected a few times. Written as DNA, the CDR3 is TGTGCCAGCAGTCACACCAGGGTTCCAGGGTCCAATGAGCAGTTCTTC. This encodes CASSHTRVPGSNEQFF. This chain uses TRBV12-3 or TRBV12-4 with TRBJ2-1; D is perhaps TRBD1 (5 bases). Trimming cost V 5 bases and J 6 bases, with 20 bases left between them. The length of the CDR3 is 16 residues.

This clonotype was seen more than once but under ten times. The rearrangement uses TRBV6-1 and TRBJ1-2; D not certain. CDR1 is MNHNS, CDR2 SASEGT, per germline. V was clipped by 1 base and J by 8 bases, with 11 bases between them. There are 13 residues in the CDR3. The CDR3, as DNA: TGTGCCAGCAGTGAAGAAGGTAATCGGGGCTACACCTTC. This encodes CASSEEGNRGYTF.

This clonotype turned up a few times. This sequence joins TRBV9 and TRBJ2-2, with D hard to call. Looked up from germline, CDR1 is SGDLS and CDR2 is YYNGEE. CDR3 length: 12 residues. Trimming removed 2 bases from V and 6 bases from J, with 5 bases in between. In DNA, the CDR3 is TGTGCCAGCAGCGTGGTACCCGGGGAGCTGTTTTTT. It yields the protein CASSVVPGELFF.

The V gene is TRBV24-1, the J gene TRBJ1-2; D is possibly TRBD1 (6 bases). Germline V gene lookup returns CDR1 KGHDR and CDR2 SFDVKD. The CDR3 runs 18 residues. V dropped 0 bases and J dropped 4 bases, with 20 bases sitting between them. This chain's CDR3 is CATSDLSADRYGVYGYTF. CDR3 coding DNA: TGTGCCACCAGTGATTTGTCGGCCGACAGGTATGGTGTCTATGGCTACACCTTC.